Each of the 17 T cell receptor beta chains below was sequenced from the same sample in a study of T-cell memory formation after mild COVID-19 (dated by TCRdb to the early 2020s). Library preparation was by 5' RACE. TCRdb names Illumina NovaSeq 6000 as the instrument used. The public sequencing data were trimmed at Q25 with fastp and processed into clonotypes with MiXCR by TCRdb, which kept only in-frame beta chains. Every entry covers one CDR3 protein and lists the most common genes and DNA from its rows. This sample has around 130,000 distinct CDR3 sequences in its table, and 11% to 15% of those were observed once. The top ten clonotypes cover more than 25% of the sample. The material sequenced was PBMCs or a T cell subset sorted from them (not recorded which). These receptors were taken from an adult woman who had mild COVID-19 (a few samples of this study predate the infection). The sample titles of this study are shuffled in the database, so cell type and time point are left out; the donor was told from shared clones.

This clonotype has a handful of counts. This chain uses TRBV5-6 with TRBJ2-1, with D maybe TRBD2 (5 bases). Deletions cut 3 bases from V and 3 bases from J, with 7 bases between. CDR3 length: 13 residues. The germline gives CDR1 SGHDT, CDR2 YYEEEE. DNA for the CDR3: TGTGCCAGCAGCTCGGACTTCTACAATGAGCAGTTCTTC. This encodes CASSSDFYNEQFF.

The chain joins TRBV27 to TRBJ1-4; D is uncertain. V gave up 1 base and J gave up 8 bases, with 14 bases separating them. The germline V gene has CDR1 MNHEY and CDR2 SMNVEV (reference sequence). This CDR3 is built from 15 residues. The CDR3 coding sequence is TGTGCCAGCAGTTTATTTGGCAGCGGTTGGGAAAAACTGTTTTTT. As protein: CASSLFGSGWEKLFF.

This chain joins TRBV24-1 and TRBJ2-1; TRBD1 matches at 8 bases. This CDR3 comprises 16 residues. J lost 1 base, V lost 4 bases, and 5 bases had no gene match. CDR1 and CDR2 (germline): KGHDR, SFDVKD. The CDR3 region is CATSDPRDRSYNEQFF. CDR3 DNA: TGTGCCACCAGTGACCCCCGGGACAGGTCCTACAATGAGCAGTTCTTC.

V and J are TRBV2 and TRBJ2-3; the D gene is possibly TRBD2 (6 bases). This CDR3 region has 16 residues. The V gene lost 8 bases and the J gene lost 2 bases, with 20 bases spanning the gap. Germline CDR1 is SNHLY and CDR2 is FYNNEI. In DNA form, the CDR3 reads TGTGCCAGCGAACTGACCGGGCGGGAAATCACAGATACGCAGTATTTT. Residues: CASELTGREITDTQYF.

In this sample, this clonotype turned up a few times. The chain combines TRBV6-2 or TRBV6-3 with TRBJ2-3, with TRBD2 matching over 8 bases. Germline V gene sequence: CDR1 MNHEY, CDR2 SVGEGT. This CDR3 spans 11 amino acids. V shed 6 bases, J shed 14 bases, and the junction held 7 bases outside the gene matches. The CDR3 bases are TGTGCCAGCAGAGCCGGGACTAGGAGGTATTTT. Protein sequence: CASRAGTRRYF.

The table lists this clonotype with many counts. The chain uses TRBV6-5 and TRBJ2-1; no firm D call. Germline assignment: CDR1 MNHEY and CDR2 SVGAGI. V was trimmed by 5 bases and J by 4 bases, leaving 9 bases between them. The CDR3 extends over 13 amino acids. The CDR3 reads CASSLVRYNEQFF. CDR3 DNA: TGTGCCAGCAGTCTCGTTCGGTACAATGAGCAGTTCTTC.

The chain combines TRBV18 with TRBJ2-3; 10 nucleotides line up with TRBD2. Germline V CDR1 and CDR2: KGHSH, LQKENI. V shed 2 bases, J shed 6 bases, and the junction held 5 bases outside the gene matches. CDR3 size: 15 residues. CDR3 DNA: TGTGCCAGCTCACCAGAACTAGCGGGATTGGATACGCAGTATTTT. It translates to CASSPELAGLDTQYF.

This clonotype occurred many times. The chain employs TRBV27 and TRBJ2-7, with TRBD1 identical over 7 bases. Germline CDR1 is MNHEY and CDR2 is SMNVEV (reference sequence). The CDR3 is made up of 14 amino acids. With 8 bases clipped from V and 3 bases from J, the junction kept 10 bases outside the gene matches. The CDR3 is CASGPKGALYEQYF. For the CDR3, the DNA is TGTGCCAGCGGCCCGAAGGGGGCCCTCTACGAGCAGTACTTC.

V gene TRBV4-1 combines with J gene TRBJ2-7, with D unclear. The CDR3 totals 14 residues. The ends were cut back, 0 bases at V and 6 bases at J, with 12 bases in the middle. Looked up from germline, CDR1 is MGHRA and CDR2 is YSYEKL. CDR3: CASSQEGFTGEQYF. CDR3 nucleotides: TGCGCCAGCAGCCAAGAAGGTTTTACGGGCGAGCAGTACTTC.

The sample holds a few counts of this clonotype. The chain uses TRBV7-9 and TRBJ2-7, with 8 bases that match TRBD2. This CDR3 comprises 15 residues. Trimming at V came to 5 bases and at J to 2 bases, leaving 8 bases not matched to a gene. In germline, CDR1 is SEHNR, CDR2 FQNEAQ (reference sequence). In DNA form, the CDR3 reads TGTGCCAGCAGCGAACTAGCGGTCCTCGCCTACGAGCAGTACTTC. This encodes CASSELAVLAYEQYF.

This clonotype has just a few counts. The rearrangement joins TRBV4-2 to TRBJ2-1; 7 bases agree with TRBD2. Germline V gives CDR1 LGHNA, CDR2 YNFKEQ. The junction had 7 bases not matched to a gene; V was cut back by 1 base and J by 7 bases. The CDR3 is 15 amino acids. The CDR3 DNA reads TGTGCCAGCAGCCAAGTATTACTAGCGTGGAATGAGCAGTTCTTC. It yields the protein CASSQVLLAWNEQFF.

The rearrangement joins TRBV5-1 to TRBJ2-7; D is perhaps TRBD1 (6 bases). Trimming cost V 7 bases and J 3 bases, with 14 bases left between them. CDR1 and CDR2 from the germline V gene are SGHRS and YFSETQ. The CDR3 is made up of 13 amino acids. CDR3 loop: CASGRTDIYEQYF. In DNA form, the CDR3 reads TGCGCCAGCGGCAGGACAGACATCTACGAGCAGTACTTC. Complete variable domain (other parts from reference TRBV5-1 and TRBJ2-7): KAGVTQTPRYLIKTRGQQVTLSCSPISGHRSVSWYQQTPGQGLQFLFEYFSETQRNKGNFPGRFSGRQFSNSRSEMNVSTLELGDSALYLCASGRTDIYEQYFGPGTRLTVT.

V gene TRBV7-2 combines with J gene TRBJ2-7; D possibly uses TRBD1 or TRBD2 (6 bases each). This CDR3 spans 15 amino acids. The germline V gene has CDR1 SGHTA and CDR2 FQGNSA. V gave up 1 base and J gave up 0 bases, with 10 bases separating them. The CDR3 coding sequence is TGTGCCAGCAGCTTAGGGGGGGCTACCTCCTACGAGCAGTACTTC. Amino acid sequence: CASSLGGATSYEQYF.

The CDR3 here is CATSDVTDSTDTQYF. DNA of the CDR3: TGTGCCACCAGTGACGTGACAGATAGCACAGATACGCAGTATTTT. The chain recombines TRBV24-1 with TRBJ2-3; D perhaps matches TRBD1 (5 bases). CDR1 is KGHDR, CDR2 SFDVKD, per germline. The CDR3 totals 15 residues. Trimming pared 4 bases from V and 0 bases from J, leaving 10 bases between.

Only a few counts were recorded for this clonotype. V gene TRBV5-1 combines with J gene TRBJ2-7; TRBD1 matches at 7 bases. Germline trimming cut 3 bases from V and 6 bases from J; bases unmatched to any gene: 21. The CDR3 is 18 residues long. CDR1 is SGHRS, CDR2 YFSETQ, per germline. In nucleotides, the CDR3 is TGCGCCAGCAGCTGGGCCCTAGACAGGGTTCAAGTTCTCGGCGAGCAGTACTTC. It codes for CASSWALDRVQVLGEQYF.

This clonotype occurred many times. The V and J genes are TRBV4-1 and TRBJ2-1; no clear D. Germline assignment: CDR1 MGHRA and CDR2 YSYEKL. The CDR3 has 12 amino acids. The ends were cut back, 6 bases at V and 6 bases at J, with 9 bases in the middle. CDR3: CASSIGINEQFF. As DNA, the CDR3 is TGCGCCAGCAGTATAGGGATCAATGAGCAGTTCTTC.

This chain links TRBV15 with TRBJ2-7; D is ambiguous. Germline loops: CDR1 LNHNV, CDR2 YYDKDF (reference sequence). This CDR3 spans 12 amino acids. Between the trimmed V and J ends, which lost 8 bases and 3 bases, there was a span of 11 bases. The CDR3 nucleotides read TGTGCCACCGCCCTCGAGTACTACGAGCAGTACTTC. It is translated as CATALEYYEQYF.